A selection of T cell receptor beta chains follows, all from one sample in a study of early stage breast cancer tumors. TCRdb's copy holds only in-frame clones and misses some; the assay was immunoSEQ multiplex PCR. The sample shows thousands of clones, about two thirds of them seen only once. Sequenced sample: normal breast tissue next to the tumor. The receptors stem from a person aged 55 to 70 with breast cancer. CDR3s include the opening cysteine and the closing phenylalanine or tryptophan. A D gene is named only where the DNA matches it firmly. Only part of the rows carry a size: once, few, many, or a class if the clone is expanded.

clone size: few
V gene: TRBV6-1
D gene: NA
J gene: TRBJ1-2
CDR3 protein: CASSPPWIDGYTF
CDR3 DNA: TGTGCCAGCAGTCCTCCATGGATTGATGGCTACACCTTC

clone size: NA
V gene: TRBV7-3
D gene: TRBD2
J gene: TRBJ2-3
CDR3 protein: CASSYGTSGITDTQYF
CDR3 DNA: TGTGCCAGCAGCTATGGGACTAGCGGAATCACAGATACGCAGTATTTT

clone size: NA
V gene: TRBV2
D gene: NA
J gene: TRBJ1-5
CDR3 protein: CASSVQSTRRGNQPQHF
CDR3 DNA: TGTGCCAGCAGTGTCCAGTCAACACGTAGGGGCAATCAGCCCCAGCATTTT

clone size: NA
V gene: TRBV6-1
D gene: NA
J gene: TRBJ2-3
CDR3 protein: CASYVWGKSDTQYF
CDR3 DNA: TGTGCCAGCTATGTATGGGGAAAATCAGATACGCAGTATTTT

clone size: NA
V gene: TRBV11-2
D gene: NA
J gene: TRBJ2-2
CDR3 protein: CASSFYPGELFF
CDR3 DNA: TGTGCCAGCAGCTTTTACCCCGGGGAGCTGTTTTTT

clone size: few
V gene: TRBV14
D gene: NA
J gene: TRBJ2-7
CDR3 protein: CASSQDRWSTYEQYF
CDR3 DNA: TGTGCCAGCAGCCAAGATCGATGGTCCACCTACGAGCAGTACTTC

clone size: NA
V gene: TRBV7-3
D gene: TRBD2
J gene: TRBJ2-3
CDR3 protein: CASSATSGEIDTQYF
CDR3 DNA: TGTGCCAGCAGCGCGACTAGCGGGGAGATAGATACGCAGTATTTT

clone size: few
V gene: TRBV6-1
D gene: NA
J gene: TRBJ1-3
CDR3 protein: CASMGASGNTIYF
CDR3 DNA: TGTGCCAGCATGGGGGCCTCTGGAAACACCATATATTTT

clone size: NA
V gene: TRBV6-5
D gene: NA
J gene: TRBJ2-7
CDR3 protein: CASSGTGMSYEQYF
CDR3 DNA: TGTGCCAGCAGCGGTACAGGAATGTCCTACGAGCAGTACTTC

clone size: NA
V gene: TRBV7-9
D gene: NA
J gene: TRBJ2-5
CDR3 protein: CASRRRTDSQETQYF
CDR3 DNA: TGTGCCAGCCGGCGAAGGACTGACAGCCAAGAGACCCAGTACTTC